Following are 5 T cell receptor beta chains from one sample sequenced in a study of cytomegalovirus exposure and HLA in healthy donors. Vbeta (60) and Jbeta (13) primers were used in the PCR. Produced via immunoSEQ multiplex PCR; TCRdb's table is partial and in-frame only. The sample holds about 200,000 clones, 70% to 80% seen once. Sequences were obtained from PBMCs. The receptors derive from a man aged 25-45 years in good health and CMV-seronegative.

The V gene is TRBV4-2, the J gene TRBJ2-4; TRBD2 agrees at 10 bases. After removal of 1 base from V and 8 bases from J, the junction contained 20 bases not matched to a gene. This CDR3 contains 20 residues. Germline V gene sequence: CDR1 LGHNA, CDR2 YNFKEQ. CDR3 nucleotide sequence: TGTGCCAGCAGCCAAGGTTTTCCCGCTAGCGGGAGATGGGGTAAAGACATTCAGTACTTC. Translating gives CASSQGFPASGRWGKDIQYF.

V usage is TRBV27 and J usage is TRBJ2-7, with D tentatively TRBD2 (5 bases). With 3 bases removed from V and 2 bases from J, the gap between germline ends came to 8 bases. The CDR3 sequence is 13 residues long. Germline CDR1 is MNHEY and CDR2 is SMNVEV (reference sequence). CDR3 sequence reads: CASSLRETYEQYF. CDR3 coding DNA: TGTGCCAGCAGTTTGAGGGAGACCTACGAGCAGTACTTC.

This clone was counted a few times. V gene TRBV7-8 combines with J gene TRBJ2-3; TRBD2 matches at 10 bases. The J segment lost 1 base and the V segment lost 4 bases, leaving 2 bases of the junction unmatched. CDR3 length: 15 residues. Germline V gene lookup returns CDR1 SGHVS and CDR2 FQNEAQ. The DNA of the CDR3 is TGTGCCAGCAGCTCAGCGGGGGGGCGCACAGATACGCAGTATTTT. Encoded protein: CASSSAGGRTDTQYF.

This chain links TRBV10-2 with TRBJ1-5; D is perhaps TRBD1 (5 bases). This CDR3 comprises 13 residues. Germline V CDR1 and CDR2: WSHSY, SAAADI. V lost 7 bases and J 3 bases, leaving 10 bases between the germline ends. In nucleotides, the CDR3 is TGCGCCAGCACCACGACAGACAATCAGCCCCAGCATTTT. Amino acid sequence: CASTTTDNQPQHF.

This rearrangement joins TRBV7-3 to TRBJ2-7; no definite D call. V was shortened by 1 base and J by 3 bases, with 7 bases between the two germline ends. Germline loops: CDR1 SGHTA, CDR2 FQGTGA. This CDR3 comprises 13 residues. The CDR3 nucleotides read TGTGCCAGCAGCTTAAGGCCTCACTACGAGCAGTACTTC. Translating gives CASSLRPHYEQYF.